A selection of T cell receptor beta chains follows, all from one sample in a study of vaccination effects on CD4 cells after COVID-19. Sequencing was performed with immunoSEQ multiplex PCR; in TCRdb, only in-frame clones are kept and a portion is missing. Of about 38,000 clones listed, approximately 84% are singletons. Antigen specificity for these receptors is unknown. The material sequenced was CD4+ T cells from PBMCs cultured with HCoV-NL63 spike peptides, taken after COVID-19 vaccination. These receptors were taken from a human donor who received a COVID-19 vaccine. Some clones in this sample may be carry-over from other donors' samples. CDR3s include the opening cysteine and the closing phenylalanine or tryptophan. D genes are given only for firm matches. Clone size appears in some rows only: once, few, many, or a class for an expanded clone.

>-|TRBJ1-6|TRBV6-5|-
CASSYSGRDNSPLHF
TGTGCCAGCAGTTACTCAGGCAGGGATAATTCACCCCTCCACTTT
>-|TRBJ1-2|TRBV29-1|-
CSVKTQRPPYGYTF
TGCAGCGTGAAGACTCAGCGCCCTCCCTATGGCTACACCTTC
>few|TRBJ1-6|TRBV5-1|-
CASSLEGRNNSPLHF
TGCGCCAGCAGCTTGGAGGGCCGGAATAATTCACCCCTCCACTTT
>-|TRBJ2-5|TRBV3-1/TRBV3-2|-
CASSQGRYRYF
TGTGCCAGCAGCCAAGGGAGGTATCGGTACTTC
>-|TRBJ2-5|TRBV25-1|-
CASGPGGRGETQYF
TGTGCCAGCGGCCCGGGGGGCCGGGGGGAGACCCAGTACTTC
>-|TRBJ1-1|TRBV15|-
CATSRGYTEAFF
TGTGCCACCAGCCGCGGCTACACTGAAGCTTTCTTT
>-|TRBJ2-4|TRBV5-5|TRBD2
CASTTFDGGVKNIQYF
TGTGCCAGCACCACTTTTGATGGGGGGGTCAAAAACATTCAGTACTTC
>-|TRBJ2-1|TRBV2|TRBD2
CASSPSPGGAGNEQFF
TGTGCCAGCAGCCCCTCCCCCGGGGGGGCAGGGAATGAGCAGTTCTTC
>-|TRBJ1-1|TRBV9|-
CASSVEGLPGSEAFF
TGTGCCAGCAGCGTAGAGGGGCTCCCCGGGTCTGAAGCTTTCTTT
>-|TRBJ1-1|TRBV18|TRBD1
CASSRPGTGGTEAFF
TGTGCCAGCTCACGTCCCGGGACAGGAGGGACTGAAGCTTTCTTT
>-|TRBJ1-6|TRBV20-1|-
CSATRDSALHF
TGCAGTGCTACTCGGGATTCGGCCCTCCACTTT
>-|TRBJ2-3|TRBV5-8|TRBD2
CASPGTILSTKTDTQYF
TGTGCCAGCCCAGGGACTATCCTATCGACTAAGACAGATACGCAGTATTTT
>-|TRBJ2-1|TRBV5-5|TRBD2
CASILAGGPYNEQFF
TGTGCCAGCATCCTAGCGGGGGGCCCTTACAATGAGCAGTTCTTC
>-|TRBJ1-1|TRBV29-1|-
CSGGGDRDLNTEAFF
TGCAGCGGAGGGGGGGATAGAGATTTGAACACTGAAGCTTTCTTT
>-|TRBJ2-3|TRBV6-1|-
CASSEAGDTQYF
TGTGCCAGCAGTGAAGCGGGGGATACGCAGTATTTT
>-|TRBJ2-5|TRBV21-1|-
CASSKVEGASKETQYF
TGTGCCAGCAGCAAAGTGGAGGGGGCCAGCAAAGAGACCCAGTACTTC
>-|TRBJ2-1|TRBV20-1|TRBD1
CSASYRDRGANEQFF
TGCAGTGCTAGTTACCGGGACAGGGGTGCCAATGAGCAGTTCTTC
>few|TRBJ1-6|TRBV7-2|-
CASSLGAAVTLYNSPLHF
TGTGCCAGCAGCTTAGGGGCAGCCGTAACCCTTTATAATTCACCCCTCCACTTT
>-|TRBJ1-2|TRBV5-1|TRBD1
CASSLDRGNYGYTF
TGCGCCAGCAGCTTGGACAGGGGGAACTATGGCTACACCTTC
>-|TRBJ2-1|TRBV6-5|TRBD1
CASSYLNSGGNEQFF
TGTGCCAGCAGTTACTTGAATTCAGGGGGCAATGAGCAGTTCTTC
>-|TRBJ1-4|TRBV5-6|TRBD1
CASSSGQPNEKLFF
TGTGCCAGCAGCTCGGGACAGCCTAATGAAAAACTGTTTTTT
>-|TRBJ2-1|TRBV6-5|TRBD2
CASMRSSGGNEQFF
TGTGCCAGCATGAGGTCTAGCGGGGGCAATGAGCAGTTCTTC
>-|TRBJ2-3|TRBV24-1|TRBD2
CATSGGAGGLTDTQYF
TGTGCCACCAGTGGGGGGGCGGGGGGGCTCACAGATACGCAGTATTTT
>once|TRBJ2-3|TRBV11-2|-
CASSLDQGRAQYF
TGTGCCAGCAGCTTAGATCAAGGGCGGGCGCAGTATTTT
>once|TRBJ2-1|TRBV2|TRBD1
CASSANRGNEQFF
TGTGCCAGCTCCGCGAACAGGGGCAATGAGCAGTTCTTC
>-|TRBJ1-1|TRBV5-1|TRBD1
CASSLTTGKNTEAFF
TGCGCCAGCAGCTTGACGACAGGGAAGAACACTGAAGCTTTCTTT
>-|TRBJ2-1|TRBV19|TRBD2
CASSMGGSGNEQFF
TGTGCCAGTAGTATGGGGGGGTCCGGCAATGAGCAGTTCTTC
>-|TRBJ2-5|TRBV3-1/TRBV3-2|TRBD1
CASSRDRGETQYF
TGTGCCAGCAGCCGCGACAGGGGGGAGACCCAGTACTTC
>-|TRBJ2-1|TRBV7-3|-
CASSFPRQEWSNEQFF
TGTGCCAGCAGCTTCCCTCGACAGGAGTGGAGCAATGAGCAGTTCTTC
>-|TRBJ2-2|TRBV7-2|-
CASSRVRELFF
TGTGCCAGCAGCCGCGTCCGGGAGCTGTTTTTT
>-|TRBJ1-1|TRBV9|-
CASSTRGLTANTEAFF
TGTGCCAGCAGCACAAGAGGGCTGACAGCGAACACTGAAGCTTTCTTT
>once|TRBJ1-6|TRBV2|-
CASSTGSSPLHF
TGTGCCAGCAGTACAGGGAGTTCACCCCTCCACTTT
>-|TRBJ2-1|TRBV29-1|TRBD1
CSVEVGQANSYNEQFF
TGCAGCGTTGAGGTGGGACAGGCAAACTCCTACAATGAGCAGTTCTTC
>-|TRBJ2-2|TRBV3-1/TRBV3-2|-
CASTRRVSNTGELFF
TGTGCCAGCACCCGACGCGTTTCGAACACCGGGGAGCTGTTTTTT
>-|TRBJ1-2|TRBV21-1|-
CASSKAAGGYGYTF
TGTGCCAGCAGCAAAGCGGCAGGGGGCTATGGCTACACCTTC
>-|TRBJ2-1|TRBV25-1|-
CASSARTGDWNEQFF
TGTGCCAGCAGTGCAAGAACGGGGGATTGGAATGAGCAGTTCTTC
>-|TRBJ1-2|TRBV20-1|-
CSARDTDGYTF
TGCAGTGCTAGAGACACAGATGGCTACACCTTC
>-|TRBJ2-3|TRBV7-2|-
CASSVLISTDTQYF
TGTGCCAGCAGCGTACTGATCTCCACAGATACGCAGTATTTT
>-|TRBJ1-5|TRBV28|-
CASSPSQTYQPQHF
TGTGCCAGCAGTCCCTCACAGACCTATCAGCCCCAGCATTTT
>few|TRBJ2-2|TRBV10-1|-
CASSETNTGELFF
TGCGCCAGCAGTGAGACGAACACCGGGGAGCTGTTTTTT
>once|TRBJ1-5|TRBV28|-
CASRGGNSNQPQHF
TGTGCCAGCAGGGGAGGGAATAGCAATCAGCCCCAGCATTTT
>-|TRBJ1-1|TRBV6-6|-
CASSPRDVTEAFF
TGTGCCAGCAGCCCCCGGGACGTCACTGAAGCTTTCTTT
>-|TRBJ2-1|TRBV7-3|TRBD2
CASSFSGGTYNEQFF
TGTGCCAGCAGCTTTAGCGGGGGGACTTACAATGAGCAGTTCTTC
>-|TRBJ1-5|TRBV18|TRBD1
CASSPTGAVQPQHF
TGTGCCAGCTCACCAACAGGGGCGGTTCAGCCCCAGCATTTT
>-|TRBJ2-5|TRBV18|-
CASSPGQLETQYF
TGTGCCAGCTCCCCTGGGCAGCTAGAGACCCAGTACTTC
>-|TRBJ1-6|TRBV6-5|-
CASRRSGRGDSPLHF
TGTGCCAGCAGACGCTCGGGCAGGGGAGACTCACCCCTCCACTTT
>-|TRBJ2-2|TRBV6-4|-
CASSPLDSPGELFF
TGTGCCAGCAGCCCCCTAGACTCGCCCGGGGAGCTGTTTTTT
>-|TRBJ1-5|TRBV6-5|-
CASSYSGHSNQPQHF
TGTGCCAGCAGTTACTCGGGTCACAGCAATCAGCCCCAGCATTTT
>-|TRBJ2-1|TRBV6-2/TRBV6-3|-
CASSYRDYNEQFF
TGTGCCAGCAGTTACAGGGACTACAATGAGCAGTTCTTC
>-|TRBJ1-2|TRBV7-9|-
CASSSGGGLSNYGYTF
TGTGCCAGCAGCTCCGGGGGGGGGCTATCTAACTATGGCTACACCTTC
>-|TRBJ2-2|TRBV3-1/TRBV3-2|-
CASSQRGTPGELFF
TGTGCCAGCAGCCAACGGGGGACGCCCGGGGAGCTGTTTTTT
>-|TRBJ2-2|TRBV7-3|-
CASSLPGRSRTGELFF
TGTGCCAGCAGCCTGCCCGGGCGGTCACGGACCGGGGAGCTGTTTTTT
>-|TRBJ2-3|TRBV5-1|-
CASSPTTDTQYF
TGCGCCAGCAGCCCTACCACAGATACGCAGTATTTT
>-|TRBJ2-5|TRBV10-2|TRBD1
CASSRQGKETQYF
TGCGCCAGCAGTAGACAGGGGAAAGAGACCCAGTACTTC
>once|TRBJ1-1|TRBV11-2|TRBD1
CASSLNRQGGTEAFF
TGTGCCAGCAGCTTAAATAGACAGGGTGGGACTGAAGCTTTCTTT
>-|TRBJ2-6|TRBV7-2|-
CASSLAVSPSGANVLTF
TGTGCCAGCAGCTTAGCAGTGAGCCCCTCTGGGGCCAACGTCCTGACTTTC
>-|TRBJ1-3|TRBV6-5|-
CASNPDSNSGNTIYF
TGTGCCAGCAATCCGGACAGCAACTCTGGAAACACCATATATTTT